This TCR beta chain was documented in a study of regulatory T cells in long-lasting Graves disease. Study summary: Graves' cases, newly diagnosed, had used antithyroid drugs under 3 months.

The sample holds many counts of this clonotype. Researchers made TCR beta libraries by using iRepertoire HTBI primers and running Arm-PCR on CDR3 regions. Each CDR3 protein is one row after TCRdb ran MiXCR on the multiplex PCR reads. The sample lists a few hundred thousand distinct CDR3 sequences; roughly 13% were seen once. Noted time point: newly diagnosed GD, antithyroid drugs for less than 3 months. TCR sequences were obtained from RNA taken from PBMCs. J lost 3 bases, V lost 7 bases, and 8 bases had no gene match. Germline CDR1 and CDR2: SGHRS and YFSETQ. The CDR3 extends over 15 amino acids. The same specimen was also included in a second study, on T cells in Graves' hyperthyroidism and ophthalmopathy. That study reports: Most clonotypes that expanded in the thyroid above 0.001 also showed up in blood.

This receptor was identified in a man aged 25-45 years with Graves disease. The sample consisted of peripheral blood mononuclear cells (PBMCs), taken at new diagnosis, from a patient treated with antithyroid drugs. The chain employs TRBV5-1 and TRBJ2-5; 11 bases are shared with TRBD2. CDR3 in amino acids: CASVAGTSGKETQYF. The CDR3 nucleotides are TGCGCCAGCGTAGCCGGGACTAGCGGAAAAGAGACCCAGTACTTC.